These 30 T cell receptor beta chains share one sample of origin, sequenced in a study of blood T cell repertoires in COVID-19. TCRdb keeps only in-frame clones here, not all; method: immunoSEQ multiplex PCR. This table has 95,000 to 100,000 clones, approximately 84% appearing once. Input material: peripheral blood. The receptor set was obtained from a human donor in a cohort sampled during active COVID-19.

V is TRBV5-1 and J is TRBJ2-7; 12 bases fit TRBD1. Germline CDR1 is SGHRS and CDR2 is YFSETQ. The CDR3 loop spans 15 amino acids. V was clipped by 3 bases and J by 5 bases; unmatched bases: 6. CDR3 nucleotides: TGCGCCAGCAGCTCGGGGACAGGGGGCCAGGACGAGCAGTACTTC. It codes for CASSSGTGGQDEQYF. The full variable domain, its missing parts supplied by reference TRBV5-1 and TRBJ2-7, is KAGVTQTPRYLIKTRGQQVTLSCSPISGHRSVSWYQQTPGQGLQFLFEYFSETQRNKGNFPGRFSGRQFSNSRSEMNVSTLELGDSALYLCASSSGTGGQDEQYFGPGTRLTVT.

The chain joins TRBV19 to TRBJ1-5; D not resolved. CDR1 LNHDA and CDR2 SQIVND come from the germline V gene (reference sequence). The CDR3 is 13 residues long. V shed 2 bases and J shed 5 bases, with 7 bases lying between them. CDR3 loop: CASSISGDQPQHF. The CDR3 DNA reads TGTGCCAGTAGTATATCGGGAGATCAGCCCCAGCATTTT.

The chain couples TRBV6-5 to TRBJ2-2; D call uncertain. CDR3 length equals 14 residues. V lost 6 bases, J lost 2 bases, and 10 bases lay in between. The germline V gene has CDR1 MNHEY and CDR2 SVGAGI. CDR3 bases: TGTGCCAGCAGGGCTGGGCCCAACACCGGGGAGCTGTTTTTT. Its protein product is CASRAGPNTGELFF.

This clone was seen only once. The CDR3 DNA reads TGTGCCAGCAGCTCGAGCTACGAGCAGTACTTC. Its translation: CASSSSYEQYF. The V and J genes are TRBV5-8 and TRBJ2-7; D remains unclear. Trimming took off 3 bases at V and 3 bases at J, with 4 bases between the two ends. The CDR3 loop spans 11 amino acids. Germline V gives CDR1 SGHTS, CDR2 YDEGEE.

This chain links TRBV7-6 with TRBJ1-6; 9 bases fit TRBD1. Germline V gene lookup returns CDR1 SGHVS and CDR2 FNYEAQ. Unmatched junction bases numbered 9, after V lost 6 bases and J lost 9 bases. The CDR3 totals 15 residues. CDR3 residues: CASRGQGQTFSPLHF. CDR3 bases: TGTGCCAGCAGGGGACAGGGACAGACCTTTTCACCCCTCCACTTT.

This clone was observed a handful of times. The rearrangement uses TRBV18 and TRBJ1-6; D is unresolved. Germline V gives CDR1 KGHSH, CDR2 LQKENI. This CDR3 spans 16 amino acids. Trimming removed 6 bases at V and 0 bases at J, with 12 bases between. The CDR3 spells CASSPHGSSYNSPLHF. The DNA for the CDR3 is TGTGCCAGCTCCCCGCACGGGAGCTCCTATAATTCACCCCTCCACTTT. Full variable domain (outside the CDR3, taken from reference TRBV18 and TRBJ1-6): NAGVMQNPRHLVRRRGQEARLRCSPMKGHSHVYWYRQLPEEGLKFMVYLQKENIIDESGMPKERFSAEFPKEGPSILRIQQVVRGDSAAYFCASSPHGSSYNSPLHFGNGTRLTVT.

The CDR3 sequence is CASSLLSVGQGFF. The CDR3 nucleotides are TGTGCCAGCAGCTTACTAAGTGTGGGCCAAGGGTTCTTC. The gene calls are TRBV7-9 and TRBJ2-1; D is ambiguous. There are 13 residues in the CDR3. Germline CDR1 reads SEHNR; CDR2 reads FQNEAQ (reference sequence). Trimming took 2 bases from V and 15 from J, leaving 17 bases between them.

The chain has TRBV3-1 (or the pseudogene TRBV3-2) and TRBJ2-2; perhaps TRBD1 as D (6 bases). From germline, CDR1 is LGHDT and CDR2 YNNKEL (reference sequence). The CDR3 spans 16 residues. The germline V and J ends were trimmed by 3 bases and 2 bases, with 13 bases remaining between them. CDR3: CASSHPSDSNTGELFF. CDR3 coding DNA: TGTGCCAGCAGCCATCCCTCGGACAGCAACACCGGGGAGCTGTTTTTT.

This sequence joins TRBV25-1 and TRBJ1-1; TRBD1 might be the D (5 bases). V gave up 3 bases and J gave up 4 bases, with 12 bases separating them. Germline CDR1 is MGHDK and CDR2 is SYGVNS. The CDR3 is 14 amino acids. This CDR3 is CASSEGRSSTEAFF. CDR3 DNA: TGTGCCAGCAGTGAGGGGCGGTCTAGCACTGAAGCTTTCTTT.

This clone has a handful of counts. This chain joins TRBV11-2 and TRBJ2-5; maybe TRBD2 (7 bases). The CDR3 is 15 amino acids. V was pared by 2 bases and J by 9 bases, with 19 bases between. From germline, CDR1 is SGHAT and CDR2 FQNNGV. The CDR3 loop reads CASSLLRGAGGAQYF. The CDR3 DNA is TGTGCCAGCAGCTTACTCCGGGGGGCCGGAGGGGCCCAGTACTTC.

The chain links TRBV7-3 to TRBJ1-1; a possible D gene is TRBD1 (5 bases). V was trimmed by 2 bases and J by 3 bases, leaving 7 bases between them. CDR3 length: 13 amino acids. Germline V CDR1 and CDR2: SGHTA, FQGTGA. The CDR3 is CASSLDSYTEAFF. The CDR3, as DNA: TGTGCCAGCAGCTTAGACAGCTACACTGAAGCTTTCTTT.

The chain carries TRBV18 and TRBJ1-2; D perhaps matches TRBD1 (5 bases). Between the trimmed V and J ends, which lost 1 base and 1 base, there was a span of 25 bases. Germline V lookup: CDR1 KGHSH, CDR2 LQKENI. The length of the CDR3 is 20 residues. DNA of the CDR3: TGTGCCAGCTCACCACTGGGCAAACAGACAGAAACTCTCTATAACTATGGCTACACCTTC. Translation: CASSPLGKQTETLYNYGYTF. Looking up the rest from reference TRBV18 and TRBJ1-2 gives the full variable domain: NAGVMQNPRHLVRRRGQEARLRCSPMKGHSHVYWYRQLPEEGLKFMVYLQKENIIDESGMPKERFSAEFPKEGPSILRIQQVVRGDSAAYFCASSPLGKQTETLYNYGYTFGSGTRLTVV.

The V gene is TRBV7-2, the J gene TRBJ2-2; D uncertain. The CDR3 consists of 15 residues. V shed 3 bases and J shed 0 bases, with 8 bases lying between them. Per germline, CDR1 SGHTA and CDR2 FQGNSA. The CDR3 loop is CASSFFTTNTGELFF. The CDR3 DNA sequence: TGTGCCAGCAGCTTTTTTACAACGAACACCGGGGAGCTGTTTTTT.

This clone was detected only once. This chain connects TRBV29-1 to TRBJ2-7; 7 bases fit TRBD1. V gave up 4 bases and J gave up 0 bases; unmatched junction bases: 6. The CDR3 extends over 14 amino acids. Germline-derived CDR1 and CDR2 are SQVTM and ANQGSEA. The CDR3 loop reads CSVATGRGSYEQYF. CDR3 DNA sequence: TGCAGCGTTGCGACAGGGCGAGGCTCCTACGAGCAGTACTTC.

The rearrangement uses TRBV6-2 or TRBV6-3 and TRBJ1-1, with 7 positions matching TRBD1. V shed 6 bases, J shed 3 bases, and the junction held 7 bases outside the gene matches. This CDR3 region has 14 residues. CDR1 is MNHEY, CDR2 SVGEGT, per germline. CDR3 nucleotide sequence: TGTGCCAGCAGCCCGGACAGGAGGGACACTGAAGCTTTCTTT. Amino acid sequence: CASSPDRRDTEAFF.

The chain has TRBV6-5 and TRBJ1-1; D not certain. V was shortened by 0 bases and J by 1 base, with 9 bases between the two germline ends. CDR1 and CDR2 from the germline V gene are MNHEY and SVGAGI. The CDR3 consists of 15 residues. The CDR3 reads CASSYSSRGNTEAFF. The CDR3, as DNA: TGTGCCAGCAGTTACTCCTCGCGGGGGAACACTGAAGCTTTCTTT.

The CDR3, as DNA: TGTGCCAGCAGTTTAAGAGAGAATAATTCACCCCTCCACTTT. Its translation: CASSLRENNSPLHF. The V gene is TRBV27, the J gene TRBJ1-6; D call uncertain. CDR1 is MNHEY, CDR2 SMNVEV, per germline (reference sequence). The CDR3 extends over 14 amino acids. The V and J ends lost 2 bases and 5 bases respectively, with 7 bases between them.

The V call is TRBV6-4, the J call TRBJ1-6, with 8 nucleotides matching TRBD1. The CDR3 has 15 residues. CDR1 is MRHNA, CDR2 SNTAGT, per germline. The V segment lost 4 bases and the J segment 5 bases; nucleotides outside the gene matches: 4. The CDR3 DNA reads TGTGCCAGCAGTGCAGGGGGCTTGGATAATTCACCCCTCCACTTT. This gives the protein CASSAGGLDNSPLHF.

The chain carries TRBV3-1 (or the pseudogene TRBV3-2) and TRBJ1-2; 10 nucleotides line up with TRBD1. Germline V gene lookup returns CDR1 LGHDT and CDR2 YNNKEL (reference sequence). The CDR3 is 16 residues long. V was clipped by 1 base and J by 0 bases; unmatched bases: 2. The CDR3 sequence is CASSQAGTGANYGYTF. The CDR3 DNA sequence: TGTGCCAGCAGCCAAGCGGGGACAGGGGCTAACTATGGCTACACCTTC.

The chain employs TRBV19 and TRBJ1-2; 7 positions agree with TRBD1. The CDR3 is 14 residues long. V shed 3 bases, J shed 6 bases, and the junction held 7 bases outside the gene matches. In germline, CDR1 is LNHDA, CDR2 SQIVND (reference sequence). This CDR3 reads CASSIPGQANGYTF. As DNA, the CDR3 is TGTGCCAGTAGTATTCCCGGACAGGCAAATGGCTACACCTTC.

This rearrangement joins TRBV15 to TRBJ1-4; D remains unclear. The CDR3 extends over 11 amino acids. Trimming left V 4 bases short and J 8 bases short, with 5 bases between. The germline V gene has CDR1 LNHNV and CDR2 YYDKDF (reference sequence). CDR3 residues: CATSTGEKLFF. CDR3 in DNA: TGTGCCACCAGCACCGGGGAAAAACTGTTTTTT.

This chain links TRBV10-2 with TRBJ1-1, with a weak D call TRBD1 (5 bases). V dropped 6 bases and J dropped 2 bases, with 10 bases sitting between them. The CDR3 covers 13 residues. CDR1 and CDR2 from the germline V gene are WSHSY and SAAADI. The CDR3 DNA is TGCGCCAGCAGCGACAGTTTTAACACTGAAGCTTTCTTT. Its protein is CASSDSFNTEAFF.

This clone was detected only a few times. This chain connects TRBV9 to TRBJ2-2, with D perhaps TRBD1 (6 bases). The CDR3 covers 16 residues. Germline-derived CDR1 and CDR2 are SGDLS and YYNGEE. Between the trimmed V and J ends, which lost 2 bases and 5 bases, there was a span of 16 bases. The CDR3 region is CASSVLGAVSTGELFF. In nucleotides, the CDR3 is TGTGCCAGCAGCGTTCTGGGGGCAGTCAGTACCGGGGAGCTGTTTTTT.

The CDR3 bases are TGTTCCGCGGTTCCAGTTGCAGCTGCAGATACGCAGTATTTT. Amino acid sequence: CSAVPVAAADTQYF. The genes are TRBV6-5 and TRBJ2-3; D is undetermined. Germline CDR1 is MNHEY and CDR2 is SVGAGI. CDR3 length: 14 residues.

This clone was found once. This chain connects TRBV24-1 to TRBJ1-5; D gene unclear. Trimming cost V 4 bases and J 4 bases, with 7 bases left between them. The CDR3 loop spans 13 amino acids. Germline CDR1 is KGHDR and CDR2 is SFDVKD. CDR3 protein: CATSEYGNQPQHF. The DNA for the CDR3 is TGTGCCACCAGTGAGTACGGGAATCAGCCCCAGCATTTT.

J is TRBJ1-5 and V is TRBV18, with D perhaps TRBD1 (6 bases). Trimming cost V 3 bases and J 7 bases, with 10 bases left between them. This CDR3 has 13 amino acids. Per the germline V gene, CDR1 is KGHSH and CDR2 is LQKENI. CDR3 coding DNA: TGTGCCAGCTCACCGCCACAGGGACAGCCCCAGCATTTT. Protein sequence: CASSPPQGQPQHF. Full variable domain (rest looked up from reference TRBV18 and TRBJ1-5): NAGVMQNPRHLVRRRGQEARLRCSPMKGHSHVYWYRQLPEEGLKFMVYLQKENIIDESGMPKERFSAEFPKEGPSILRIQQVVRGDSAAYFCASSPPQGQPQHFGDGTRLSIL.

The chain has TRBV6-2 or TRBV6-3 and TRBJ1-1, with unresolved D. Trimming stripped 5 bases from V and 1 base from J, with 11 bases between. Germline-derived CDR1 and CDR2 are MNHEY and SVGEGT. The CDR3 is 14 amino acids. CDR3 bases: TGTGCCAGCAGTCCCCCCCGACAGAACACTGAAGCTTTCTTT. Protein: CASSPPRQNTEAFF.

The J gene is TRBJ2-1, the V gene TRBV11-2; a weak D match, TRBD2 (6 bases). The CDR3 consists of 14 residues. The germline V gene encodes CDR1 SGHAT and CDR2 FQNNGV. The ends were cut back, 5 bases at V and 8 bases at J, with 16 bases in the middle. The CDR3 DNA sequence: TGTGCCAGCAGCCTCGCGGCGGGGAAGTATGAGCAGTTCTTC. Encoded protein: CASSLAAGKYEQFF.

V and J are TRBV19 and TRBJ1-5, with 8 bases aligning to TRBD1. V shed 3 bases and J 2 bases; nucleotides not matched to a gene: 9. The V gene's germline CDR1 is LNHDA and CDR2 SQIVND (reference sequence). This CDR3 contains 17 residues. The CDR3 DNA reads as TGTGCCAGTAGTATCCCCCCCCAGGGGGCAGGCAATCAGCCCCAGCATTTT. Translation: CASSIPPQGAGNQPQHF.

This chain connects TRBV5-1 to TRBJ2-3; D might be TRBD2 (6 bases). Trimming removed 5 bases from V and 1 base from J, with 14 bases in between. Per germline, CDR1 SGHRS and CDR2 YFSETQ. The length of the CDR3 is 15 residues. The CDR3 DNA sequence: TGCGCCAGCAGGGAGGGACCCCTCGGCACAGATACGCAGTATTTT. Translation gives CASREGPLGTDTQYF.